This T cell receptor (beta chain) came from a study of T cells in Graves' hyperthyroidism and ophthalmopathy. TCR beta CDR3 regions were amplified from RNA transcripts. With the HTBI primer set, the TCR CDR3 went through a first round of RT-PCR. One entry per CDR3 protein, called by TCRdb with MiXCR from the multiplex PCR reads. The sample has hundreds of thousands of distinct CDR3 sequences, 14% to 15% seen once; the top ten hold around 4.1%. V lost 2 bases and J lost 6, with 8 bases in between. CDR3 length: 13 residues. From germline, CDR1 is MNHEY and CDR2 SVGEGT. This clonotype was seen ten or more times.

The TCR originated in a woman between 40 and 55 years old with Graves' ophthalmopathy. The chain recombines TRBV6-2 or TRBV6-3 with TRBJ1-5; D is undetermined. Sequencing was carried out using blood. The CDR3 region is CASSYISSQPQHF. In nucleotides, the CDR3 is TGTGCCAGCAGTTACATCAGTAGTCAGCCCCAGCATTTT.